Listed below are T cell receptor beta chains from one sample, sequenced in a study of early T cells in non-severe SARS-CoV-2 infection. TCRdb itself ran the 5' RACE reads through MiXCR, one entry per CDR3 protein. This table has around 50,000 distinct CDR3 sequences, approximately 7.6% appearing once. The source material was whole blood. Receptors originate from an adult who was a healthcare worker with PCR-confirmed SARS-CoV-2 infection or an uninfected control (not recorded which). The CDR3 runs from the conserved cysteine through the conserved F or W. D genes are given only for firm matches. Expanded clones are given a class, and other clones once, few, many or no size at all.

TRBV28,many,TRBJ2-7,14,-,TGTGCCAGCAGTTCCCCCACGGGGTCCTACGAGCAGTACTTC,CASSSPTGSYEQYF
TRBV18,few,TRBJ1-5,14,-,TGTGCCAGCTCACTTTTCATTAGCAATCAGCCCCAGCATTTT,CASSLFISNQPQHF
TRBV20-1,many,TRBJ1-6,16,-,TGCAGTGCTGAAACAATGGGGAGCTCCTATAATTCACCCCTCCACTTT,CSAETMGSSYNSPLHF
TRBV5-4,-,TRBJ1-6,18,-,TGTGCCAGCAGCTTGGGTGGATTTTCGGGGGCCCTCGGTTCACCCCTCCACTTT,CASSLGGFSGALGSPLHF
TRBV18,many,TRBJ1-5,14,TRBD1,TGTGCCAGCTCACCAGGGACAGGGAATCAGCCCCAGCATTTT,CASSPGTGNQPQHF
TRBV7-9,many,TRBJ1-6,15,TRBD1,TGTGCCAGCAGCTCAATACAGGGGGGGAATTCACCCCTCCACTTT,CASSSIQGGNSPLHF
TRBV29-1,many,TRBJ2-3,13,-,TGCAGCGTTGCTGGCGGGGGCACAGATACGCAGTATTTT,CSVAGGGTDTQYF
TRBV27,many,TRBJ2-7,14,TRBD1,TGTGCCAGCAGTCAGGGGGCGCCAACGGAGGAGCAGTACTTC,CASSQGAPTEEQYF
TRBV30,many,TRBJ1-2,11,-,TGTGCCTCGGACACTAACTATGGCTACACCTTC,CASDTNYGYTF
TRBV6-2/TRBV6-3,many,TRBJ1-2,13,-,TGTGCCAGCAGTTACCGGACAGACTATGGCTACACCTTC,CASSYRTDYGYTF
TRBV7-9,few,TRBJ1-5,13,-,TGTGCCAGCAGCTTAGAGTCGGATCAGCCCCAGCATTTT,CASSLESDQPQHF
TRBV10-1,many,TRBJ2-3,16,-,TGCGCCAGCAGTGTATCGAAACGACAGGAGAGGGATACGCAGTATTTT,CASSVSKRQERDTQYF
TRBV7-9,many,TRBJ2-2,16,TRBD1,TGTGCCAGCAGCCCTATGACAGGGCGTAAGACCGGGGAGCTGTTTTTT,CASSPMTGRKTGELFF
TRBV10-1,many,TRBJ1-5,12,-,TGCGCCAGCAGTACCTCCAATCAGCCCCAGCATTTT,CASSTSNQPQHF
TRBV7-9,few,TRBJ2-3,11,-,TGTGCCAGCAGCTTAGTAGATACGCAGTATTTT,CASSLVDTQYF
TRBV5-1,many,TRBJ1-1,16,-,TGCGCCAGCAGCTTGGGCCACCTGGCGCGGAACACTGAAGCTTTCTTT,CASSLGHLARNTEAFF
TRBV18,many,TRBJ2-7,13,-,TGTGCCAGCTCACCATCCTCGCATTGGGAGCAGTACTTC,CASSPSSHWEQYF
TRBV20-1,many,TRBJ2-7,12,-,TGCAGTGCTGTCCGGGACACCTACGAGCAGTACTTC,CSAVRDTYEQYF
TRBV7-9,many,TRBJ1-6,14,-,TGTGCCAGCAGCGCGGACAGCTATAATTCACCCCTCCACTTT,CASSADSYNSPLHF
TRBV4-2,many,TRBJ2-7,15,-,TGTGCCAGCAGCCAAGGGTTTGCAATCTCCTACGAGCAGTACTTC,CASSQGFAISYEQYF
TRBV12-3/TRBV12-4,many,TRBJ2-2,15,-,TGTGCCAGCAGTCTGGGGACCCCGAACACCGGGGAGCTGTTTTTT,CASSLGTPNTGELFF
TRBV7-9,many,TRBJ2-3,19,TRBD2,TGTGCCAGCAGCTTGCCCGGGACTAGCGGGGTATTAAACACAGATACGCAGTATTTT,CASSLPGTSGVLNTDTQYF
TRBV12-3/TRBV12-4,few,TRBJ2-5,13,-,TGTGCCAGCAGGCCACTGAACCAAGAGACCCAGTACTTC,CASRPLNQETQYF
TRBV4-3,few,TRBJ2-3,15,-,TGCGCCAGCAGCCAAGATAACCAGGAGACAGATACGCAGTATTTT,CASSQDNQETDTQYF
TRBV30,many,TRBJ2-2,14,-,TGTGCCTGGAGTGTGCGGACGAACACCGGGGAGCTGTTTTTT,CAWSVRTNTGELFF
TRBV2,many,TRBJ2-1,15,TRBD1,TGTGCCAGCAGAACCGGGACAGGGGCCATAAGTTGGCAGTTCTTC,CASRTGTGAISWQFF
TRBV20-1,many,TRBJ2-1,13,TRBD2,TGCAGTGCTAGGGCGGGGGGTATGAATGAGCAGTTCTTC,CSARAGGMNEQFF
TRBV11-2,once,TRBJ1-4,12,-,TGTGCCAGCAGCAGATGGGAGGAAAAACTGTTTTTT,CASSRWEEKLFF
TRBV7-8,many,TRBJ2-1,13,-,TGTGCCAGCAGCTCAGACATATACAATGAGCAGTTCTTC,CASSSDIYNEQFF
TRBV14,few,TRBJ2-5,12,-,TGTGCCAGCAGCCCCCGGGGAGAGACCCAGTACTTC,CASSPRGETQYF
TRBV23-1,-,TRBJ2-7,19,TRBD1,TGCGCCAGCAGTCAATCTCGGATAACCCGGGACAGGGTGAGGTACGAGCAGTACTTC,CASSQSRITRDRVRYEQYF
TRBV23-1,few,TRBJ2-5,13,-,TGCGCCAGCAGTCTCTGGGGTCAAGAGACCCAGTACTTC,CASSLWGQETQYF
TRBV27,few,TRBJ1-4,15,-,TGTGCCAGCAGTTTTGGGAGGGGATACAATGAAAAACTGTTTTTT,CASSFGRGYNEKLFF
TRBV5-6,few,TRBJ2-7,14,-,TGTGCCAGCATCCTCCGGGACCGTGACTACGAGCAGTACTTC,CASILRDRDYEQYF
TRBV20-1,many,TRBJ2-7,14,-,TGCAGTGCTAGCCATCAAACAGTTACCTACGAGCAGTACTTC,CSASHQTVTYEQYF
TRBV7-2,-,TRBJ1-2,15,TRBD1,TGTGCCAGCAGTCGAGGACAGGGGGCTGACTATGGCTACACCTTC,CASSRGQGADYGYTF
TRBV7-8,many,TRBJ2-1,17,-,TGTGCCAGCAGCTTTGCTTACCCGACAGTTTCCTACAATGAGCAGTTCTTC,CASSFAYPTVSYNEQFF
TRBV2,many,TRBJ1-5,13,-,TGTGCCAGGAACCTACAGGGAGATCAGCCCCAGCATTTT,CARNLQGDQPQHF
TRBV12-3/TRBV12-4,many,TRBJ1-1,13,-,TGTGCCAGCACTCTGGACAGACACATGAGGGCTTTCTTT,CASTLDRHMRAFF
TRBV12-3/TRBV12-4,few,TRBJ2-2,12,TRBD1,TGTGCCAGCGACAGGGTTCCCGGGGAGCTGTTTTTT,CASDRVPGELFF
TRBV30,many,TRBJ1-6,13,-,TGTGCCTGGAGGCAGGGTTCTGGGTCACCCCTCCACTTT,CAWRQGSGSPLHF
TRBV7-9,many,TRBJ1-2,15,-,TGTGCCAGCAGCTTTACAGCAGGGCAAAACTATGGCTACACCTTC,CASSFTAGQNYGYTF
TRBV3-2,few,TRBJ1-3,15,-,TGTGCCAGCAGCCAAGAGTGGAGCTCTGGAAACACCATATATTTT,CASSQEWSSGNTIYF
TRBV10-2,-,TRBJ1-1,13,-,TGCGCCAGCAGTGGGGGTAGGAACACTGAAGCTTTCTTT,CASSGGRNTEAFF
TRBV20-1,-,TRBJ2-7,15,TRBD2,TGCAGTGCCCCCAACAATCAGCGGGATTCCTACGAGCAGTACTTC,CSAPNNQRDSYEQYF
TRBV6-4,-,TRBJ1-1,14,-,TGTGCCAGCAGTGAAGGGTACATGAACACTGAAGCTTTCTTT,CASSEGYMNTEAFF
TRBV6-6,many,TRBJ2-3,14,-,TGTGCCAGCAGTTACTCGATCGCTGAAGCTACGCAGTATTTT,CASSYSIAEATQYF
TRBV28,-,TRBJ1-1,14,TRBD1,TGTGCCAGCAAACGGACAGGGCAATACACTGAAGCTTTCTTT,CASKRTGQYTEAFF
TRBV7-8,many,TRBJ1-3,13,-,TGTGCCAGCAGCGAAACCGTCGGAAACACCATATATTTT,CASSETVGNTIYF
TRBV29-1,many,TRBJ1-5,13,TRBD1,TGCAGCGTCGACAGGGGCCCTAGGCAGCCCCAGCATTTT,CSVDRGPRQPQHF
TRBV5-4,-,TRBJ1-5,13,-,TGTGCCAGCAGCTTTACGGTCGAGGAGCCCCAGCATTTT,CASSFTVEEPQHF
TRBV6-6,few,TRBJ2-3,16,TRBD2,TGTGCCAGCAGCTCCCGACTAGCGGGGGAATCAGATACGCAGTATTTT,CASSSRLAGESDTQYF
TRBV3-1,many,TRBJ1-2,14,TRBD1,TGTGCCAGCAGCCCCTGGACAGGACCCTATGGCTACACCTTC,CASSPWTGPYGYTF
TRBV10-2,many,TRBJ1-2,14,-,TGCGCCAGCAGTGACCCCAGGTTCAACTATGGCTACACCTTC,CASSDPRFNYGYTF
TRBV29-1,many,TRBJ2-3,17,TRBD2,TGCAGCGTTGCTGCGGGGGTCTCATCCGGAAGCACAGATACGCAGTATTTT,CSVAAGVSSGSTDTQYF
TRBV6-2/TRBV6-3,-,TRBJ2-1,12,-,TGTGCCAGCAGCAGACTGTACTATGAGCAGTTCTTC,CASSRLYYEQFF
TRBV10-3,many,TRBJ2-3,13,TRBD2,TGTGCCATCCTCCAGCGGGGGGGGGATACGCAGTATTTT,CAILQRGGDTQYF
TRBV9,many,TRBJ2-1,15,-,TGTGCCAGCAGCGTTCGGGGGAACTCCTACAATGAGCAGTTCTTC,CASSVRGNSYNEQFF
TRBV20-1,-,TRBJ2-7,14,TRBD2,TGCAGTGCTACCCTACTAGCGGAGCTTTACGAGCAGTACTTC,CSATLLAELYEQYF
TRBV5-1,many,TRBJ1-1,16,-,TGCGCCAGCAGCTTAATGGGGGCCGCCTCGAACACTGAAGCTTTCTTT,CASSLMGAASNTEAFF